Reported below is one T cell receptor (beta chain). The antigen is unknown. The germline V and J ends were trimmed by 0 bases and 1 base, with 10 bases remaining between them. The CDR3 runs to 15 residues. Germline V lookup: CDR1 DFQATT, CDR2 SNEGSKA (reference sequence). The sample is drawn from a study of CD8 T cells in ankylosing spondylitis. Study results and caveats: A motif in TCR beta, a set of under ten highly homologous variants, appeared characteristic of ankylosing spondylitis blood.

TCRdb ran MiXCR on the 5' RACE reads and lists one entry per CDR3 protein. The table has 350,000 to 450,000 distinct CDR3 sequences, 25% to 30% seen once. The chain recombines TRBV20-1 with TRBJ2-1; a possible D gene is TRBD1 (5 bases). The clonotype originates from a male donor with ankylosing spondylitis. Specimen: blood, either unsorted or a sorted T cell fraction (not recorded which). CDR3 in DNA: TGCAGTGCTAGAGACAGGGTGAAATCCTACAATGAGCAGTTCTTC. The encoded protein is CSARDRVKSYNEQFF.